This T cell receptor (beta chain) is drawn from a study of monozygotic twins with inflammatory bowel disease. General observations from the study: Especially with disease activity, IBD patients had fewer clonotypes in common with others than healthy twins did.

CDR1 is SEHNR, CDR2 FQNEAQ, per germline (reference sequence). The CDR3 totals 15 residues. One entry per CDR3 protein, without DNA, is what TCRdb gives after re-calling the 5' RACE reads. In all, the sample yields approximately 380,000 distinct CDR3 sequences. As to this clonotype: What it binds is unknown.

This chain joins TRBV7-9 and TRBJ2-3. The sequence derives from a human donor with ulcerative colitis or Crohn's disease, or a healthy co-twin of an affected twin (not recorded which). Sequencing was done on a sample of blood. CDR3 in amino acids: CASSLRVASTDTQYF.